This TCR beta chain came from a study of human T cells and chemical hapten exposure (dated by TCRdb to the early 2020s). A note on the overall study: For sensitization, 2% DPC in acetone was applied to a roughly 2 cm by roughly 2 cm area of upper inner arm skin. This study followed changes in the peripheral blood TCR repertoire in vivo during primary and secondary sensitization of alopecia patients to the hapten diphenylcyclopropenone (DPC). The libraries were sequenced as a pool, and the TCR yield per sample differed mostly because of small variations in library volumes within the pool. Alopecia areata with under or over 50% scalp involvement, alopecia totalis and alopecia universalis were represented in the patient cohort, which was mostly female. Patch testing was done on the upper back using Finn chambers containing 0.01% DPC, and results were scored after 6 days according to International Contact Dermatitis Research Group standards. Patient blood was sampled pre-sensitization (week 0) and at 2, 6 and about 24 weeks after DPC sensitization. Throughout the study period of about 22 weeks, patients also received therapeutic DPC doses to the scalp every week. From each blood RNA sample, both TCR alpha and TCR beta chains were sequenced. Blood for TCR sequencing was provided by twenty-nine alopecia patients at one to four time points (pre-sensitization, 2, 6 and 24 weeks). The paper as a whole reports these results and caveats: After repeated subsampling, the strength of the expansion versus patch-test correlation and the threshold at which it became significant changed. DPC sensitization did not change how many TCRs were above 1 in 1000 frequency, and no evidence was found of alterations in global repertoire structure. All patients had alopecia, a presumed autoimmune disease, so their immune response might differ from that of healthy individuals. Compared with pre-sensitization or healthy control sets, expanded TCRs formed significantly more large CDR3 similarity clusters, which is consistent with antigen-driven responses. Patch test score was positively correlated with the number of PT1 expanded TCRs, with significance at thresholds 8, 16 and 32 but not at 4.

The library came from RACE. Reads for this sample came from a NextSeq 500. During library preparation, unique molecular identifiers were attached to individual cDNA molecules so that TCRs could be counted in a quantitative, reproducible way. The published analysis was carried out like this. Samples had a median of around 92,000 TCRs, with a range from roughly 23,224 to 700,000. V, J and CDR3 annotation of the TCR reads was carried out using the Decombinator software suite. For PS versus PT1 abundance plots, all samples were subsampled to the same number of TCRs (28,000). TCRs were defined as expanded if absent before sensitization and observed at least eight times at the 2-week time point. TCRdb trimmed public reads at Q25 via fastp, called clones via MiXCR and kept in-frame beta chains. Each CDR3 protein gets just one entry, which takes the most common genes and DNA from the rows behind it. TCRdb, not the authors, supplied the V and J calls. The sample table holds almost 35,000 distinct CDR3 sequences, of which approximately 10% were seen once. Roughly a quarter of the sample lies in the top ten.

This clonotype was observed many times. The antigen it recognizes is unknown. No much larger clone exists at a distance of one base, and base qualities are not known. The CDR3 runs 11 amino acids, cysteine and phenylalanine included. The DNA shown is the 33-base CDR3, in frame from base 1. Per the germline V gene, KGHDR is the CDR1 and SFDVKD is the CDR2. V drops 4 bases and J drops 7 bases, leaving 7 bases in between. This specimen's time point label, interpreted: pre-sensitization, week 0. The treatment or condition label, as the study defines it: therapeutic diphenylcyclopropenone sensitization with weekly scalp DPC. Total RNA was extracted from unfractionated whole blood collected in Tempus Blood RNA tubes. Blood at each patch-test visit was drawn before the patch test was applied. Patients were considered eligible if aged 18 to 70, diagnosed with alopecia and deemed suitable for DPC therapy, and patients were excluded if pregnant.

The TCR originated in a man over 45 with alopecia areata. Some clones in this sample may be carry-over from other donors' samples. This sample comprised whole blood, obtained in connection with sensitization to the hapten diphenylcyclopropenone (DPC). The rearrangement joined TRBV24-1 to TRBJ2-7, with no confidently assigned D gene. The DNA sequence is TGTGCCACCAGTGACCCGACTGAGCAGTACTTC. This gives the protein CATSDPTEQYF.